This T cell receptor (beta chain) came from a study of blood T cell repertoires in COVID-19. Per germline, CDR1 KGHSH and CDR2 LQKENI. The CDR3 sequence is 16 residues long. Trimming took 1 base from V and 4 from J; bases not matched to a gene: 8. The authors' processing: Estimates of nucleated cell counts were drawn from the amplification of reference gene primers. Clones were sequenced by immunoSEQ multiplex PCR, and TCRdb holds only the in-frame ones, with some missing. V and J calls and clone size are those listed in that table; D and trimming were worked out from the DNA. The sample yields about 250,000 clones, approximately 86% seen once.

The V and J genes are TRBV18 and TRBJ2-5; TRBD2 aligns across 8 bases. This clonotype was obtained from an elderly man with acute or convalescent COVID-19. Material: peripheral blood. This CDR3 reads CASSPRASGGVETQYF. The CDR3 DNA reads TGTGCCAGCTCACCACGGGCCAGCGGGGGAGTAGAGACCCAGTACTTC.